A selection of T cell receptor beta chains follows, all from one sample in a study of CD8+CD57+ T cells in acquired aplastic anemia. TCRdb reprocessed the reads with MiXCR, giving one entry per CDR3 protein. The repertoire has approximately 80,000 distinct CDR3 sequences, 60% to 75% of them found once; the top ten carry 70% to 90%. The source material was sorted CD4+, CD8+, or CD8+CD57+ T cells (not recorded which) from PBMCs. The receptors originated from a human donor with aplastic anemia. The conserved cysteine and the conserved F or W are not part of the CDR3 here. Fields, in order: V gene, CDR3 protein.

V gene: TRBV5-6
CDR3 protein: ASSLIWGANEQF

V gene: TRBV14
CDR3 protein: ASSPQGGGYT

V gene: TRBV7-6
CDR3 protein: ASSLTRVTQY

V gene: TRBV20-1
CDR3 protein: SASILANTGELF

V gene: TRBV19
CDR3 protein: ASSESPGSTEAF

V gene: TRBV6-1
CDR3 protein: ASSSVRTEAF

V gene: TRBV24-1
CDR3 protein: ATRRGPAETQY

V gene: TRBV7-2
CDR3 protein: ASSSSGGNSYEQY

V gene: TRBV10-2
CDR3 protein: ASSEGTGGDGYT

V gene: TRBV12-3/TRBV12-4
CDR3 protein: ASSPGGRSYNSPLH

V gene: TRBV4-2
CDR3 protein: ASSPTAAYEQY

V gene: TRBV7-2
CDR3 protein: ASSLGGSFEQY

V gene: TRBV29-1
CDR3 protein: SVDSPRTLSAYNEQF

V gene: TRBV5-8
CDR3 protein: ASSLGSVYEQY

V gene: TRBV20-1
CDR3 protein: SARFRQGGGYT

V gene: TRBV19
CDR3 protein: ASSRQVWSYEQY

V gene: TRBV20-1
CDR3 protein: SASAAPGQGEETQY

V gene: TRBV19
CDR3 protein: ASTETGGTEAF